Following are 7 T cell receptor beta chains from one sample sequenced in a study of identical twins. TCRdb ran MiXCR on the 5' RACE reads and lists one entry per CDR3 protein. The sample comprises about 660,000 distinct CDR3 sequences, more than 6.5% of which are singletons, and around 0.98% rests with the top ten. This same sample was also part of a study on yellow fever vaccine responses in identical twins.

The sample consisted of PBMCs. All receptors derive from a young woman in good health.

The chain employs TRBV5-1 and TRBJ2-7; D not resolved. The CDR3 length is 15 residues. Germline CDR1 and CDR2: SGHRS and YFSETQ. The V gene lost 0 bases and the J gene lost 3 bases, with 13 bases spanning the gap. The CDR3 loop reads CASSLEVARSYEQYF. The CDR3 nucleotides are TGCGCCAGCAGCTTGGAAGTAGCCAGAAGCTACGAGCAGTACTTC.

This clonotype appeared many times. This sequence joins TRBV6-2 or TRBV6-3 and TRBJ2-3; weak D call: TRBD2 (6 bases). This CDR3 spans 15 amino acids. CDR1 is MNHEY, CDR2 SVGEGT, per germline. The V end was cut by 5 bases, the J end by 2 bases, with 14 bases between. CDR3 residues: CASSRSRENTDTQYF. In DNA form, the CDR3 reads TGTGCCAGCAGTCGATCCCGGGAGAACACAGATACGCAGTATTTT.

This clonotype was seen ten or more times. The V and J genes are TRBV12-3 or TRBV12-4 and TRBJ2-7; 8 nucleotides align to TRBD1. This CDR3 has 13 amino acids. J was trimmed by 6 bases and V by 5 bases; bases with no gene match: 6. The CDR3 nucleotides are TGTGCCAGCAGTCAGGACAGGGATGGCGAGCAGTACTTC. Residues: CASSQDRDGEQYF.

This clonotype was seen more than once but under ten times. The CDR3 here is CASSFGVIGTDTQYF. The CDR3 nucleotides are TGTGCCAGCAGCTTTGGTGTTATTGGCACAGATACGCAGTATTTT. The genes are TRBV5-6 and TRBJ2-3; D remains ambiguous. This CDR3 is built from 15 residues. Germline V gene data show CDR1 as SGHDT and CDR2 as YYEEEE. V lost 2 bases and J 1 base, leaving 11 bases between the germline ends.

This clonotype has just a few counts. The J gene is TRBJ1-6, the V gene TRBV18; D is possibly TRBD1 (6 bases). The CDR3 consists of 15 residues. Trimming removed 2 bases at V and 7 bases at J, with 12 bases between. Germline V gene lookup returns CDR1 KGHSH and CDR2 LQKENI. In DNA form, the CDR3 reads TGTGCCAGCTCACCAGATCCGGGGGGCAATTCACCCCTCCACTTT. Translated, it gives CASSPDPGGNSPLHF. Looking up the rest from reference TRBV18 and TRBJ1-6 gives the full variable domain: NAGVMQNPRHLVRRRGQEARLRCSPMKGHSHVYWYRQLPEEGLKFMVYLQKENIIDESGMPKERFSAEFPKEGPSILRIQQVVRGDSAAYFCASSPDPGGNSPLHFGNGTRLTVT.

The table lists this clonotype with many counts. The chain has TRBV12-3 or TRBV12-4 and TRBJ1-4, with a possible D match to TRBD1 (5 bases). Trimming removed 1 base from V and 10 bases from J, with 16 bases in between. The CDR3 has 15 amino acids. The CDR3 DNA reads TGTGCCAGCAGTTTAGGGCAGGGTTTCGGAGGAAAACTGTTTTTT. This codes for CASSLGQGFGGKLFF.

In its sample, this clonotype was seen many times. This rearrangement joins TRBV4-3 to TRBJ2-1, with a weak D call TRBD1 (6 bases). The CDR3 spans 13 residues. The V gene lost 4 bases and the J gene lost 4 bases, with 8 bases spanning the gap. Germline V gene data show CDR1 as LGHNA and CDR2 as YSLEER. CDR3 nucleotide sequence: TGCGCCAGCAGCCGAGACAGGTACAATGAGCAGTTCTTC. Translating gives CASSRDRYNEQFF.